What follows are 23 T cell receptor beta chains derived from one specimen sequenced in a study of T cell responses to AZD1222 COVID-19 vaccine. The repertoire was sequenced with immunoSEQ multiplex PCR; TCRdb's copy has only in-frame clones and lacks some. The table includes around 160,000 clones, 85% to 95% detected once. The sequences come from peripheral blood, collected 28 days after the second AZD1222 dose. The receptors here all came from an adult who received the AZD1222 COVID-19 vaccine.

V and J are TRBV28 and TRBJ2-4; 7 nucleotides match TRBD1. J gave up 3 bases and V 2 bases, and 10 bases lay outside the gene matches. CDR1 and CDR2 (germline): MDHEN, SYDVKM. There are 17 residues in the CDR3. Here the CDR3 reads CASSLLQGSQLKNIQYF. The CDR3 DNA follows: TGTGCCAGCAGTTTACTACAGGGGTCGCAACTCAAAAACATTCAGTACTTC.

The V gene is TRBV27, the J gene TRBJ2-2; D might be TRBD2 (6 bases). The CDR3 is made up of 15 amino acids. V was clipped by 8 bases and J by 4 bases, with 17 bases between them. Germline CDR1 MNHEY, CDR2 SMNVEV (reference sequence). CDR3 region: CASGSPGLLTGELFF. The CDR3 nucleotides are TGTGCCAGCGGGAGTCCGGGACTTCTCACCGGGGAGCTGTTTTTT.

CDR3: CASSIVGAAGGEQYF. For the CDR3, the DNA is TGTGCCAGTAGTATAGTTGGGGCTGCTGGGGGCGAGCAGTACTTC. The chain links TRBV19 to TRBJ2-7; perhaps D is TRBD1 or TRBD2 (5 bases each). The germline V gene encodes CDR1 LNHDA and CDR2 SQIVND (reference sequence). The CDR3 is made up of 15 amino acids. Trimming removed 1 base from V and 6 bases from J, with 16 bases in between.

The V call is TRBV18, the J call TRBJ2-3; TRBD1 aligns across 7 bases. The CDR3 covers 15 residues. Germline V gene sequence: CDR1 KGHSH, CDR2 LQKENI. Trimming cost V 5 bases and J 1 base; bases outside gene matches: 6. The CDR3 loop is CASSSGQRRTDTQYF. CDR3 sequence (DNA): TGTGCCAGCTCATCGGGACAGCGGCGCACAGATACGCAGTATTTT.

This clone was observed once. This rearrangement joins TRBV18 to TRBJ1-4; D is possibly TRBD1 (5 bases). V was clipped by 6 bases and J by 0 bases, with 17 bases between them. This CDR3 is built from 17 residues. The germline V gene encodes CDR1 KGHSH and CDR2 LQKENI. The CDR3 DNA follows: TGTGCCAGCTCCCCGACGGGGGGTCGAACAACTAATGAAAAACTGTTTTTT. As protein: CASSPTGGRTTNEKLFF. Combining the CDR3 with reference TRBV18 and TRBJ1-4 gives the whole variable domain NAGVMQNPRHLVRRRGQEARLRCSPMKGHSHVYWYRQLPEEGLKFMVYLQKENIIDESGMPKERFSAEFPKEGPSILRIQQVVRGDSAAYFCASSPTGGRTTNEKLFFGSGTQLSVL.

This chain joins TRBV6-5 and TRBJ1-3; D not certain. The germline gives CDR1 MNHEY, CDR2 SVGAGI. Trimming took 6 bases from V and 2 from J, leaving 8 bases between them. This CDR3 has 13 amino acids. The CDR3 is CASRANPGNTIYF. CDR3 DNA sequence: TGTGCCAGCAGGGCTAATCCTGGAAACACCATATATTTT.

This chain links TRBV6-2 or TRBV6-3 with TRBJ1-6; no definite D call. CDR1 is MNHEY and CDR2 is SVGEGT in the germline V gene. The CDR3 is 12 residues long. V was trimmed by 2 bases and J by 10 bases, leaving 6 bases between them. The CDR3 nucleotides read TGTGCCAGCAGTTACCCGAAGTCACCCCTCCACTTT. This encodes CASSYPKSPLHF.

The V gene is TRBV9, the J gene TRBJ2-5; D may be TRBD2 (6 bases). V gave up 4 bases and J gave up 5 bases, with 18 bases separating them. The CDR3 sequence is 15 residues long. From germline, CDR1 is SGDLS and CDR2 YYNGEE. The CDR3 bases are TGTGCCAGCAGCCTCTACGGTGGAGGGGAGGAGACCCAGTACTTC. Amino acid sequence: CASSLYGGGEETQYF.

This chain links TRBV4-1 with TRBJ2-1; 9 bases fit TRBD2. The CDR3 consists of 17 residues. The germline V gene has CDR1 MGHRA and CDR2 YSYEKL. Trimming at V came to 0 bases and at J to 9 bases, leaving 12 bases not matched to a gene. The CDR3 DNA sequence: TGCGCCAGCAGCCAAGAGAGGGGGGCTAGCGGGATCGTTGAGCAGTTCTTC. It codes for CASSQERGASGIVEQFF.

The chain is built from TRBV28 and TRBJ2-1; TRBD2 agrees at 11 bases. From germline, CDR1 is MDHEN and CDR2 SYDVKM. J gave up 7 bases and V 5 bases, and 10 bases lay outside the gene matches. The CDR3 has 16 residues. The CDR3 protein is CASSPELAGVINEQFF. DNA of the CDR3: TGTGCCAGCAGTCCCGAACTAGCGGGAGTTATAAATGAGCAGTTCTTC.

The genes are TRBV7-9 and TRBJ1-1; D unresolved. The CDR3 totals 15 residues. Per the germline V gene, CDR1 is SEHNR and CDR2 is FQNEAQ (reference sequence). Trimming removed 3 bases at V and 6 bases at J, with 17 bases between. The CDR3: CASSFRGWLSSEAFF. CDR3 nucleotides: TGTGCCAGCAGCTTCAGAGGTTGGCTTTCCTCTGAAGCTTTCTTT.

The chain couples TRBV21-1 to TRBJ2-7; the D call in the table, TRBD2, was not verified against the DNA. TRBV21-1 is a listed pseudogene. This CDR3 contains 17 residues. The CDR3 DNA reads TGTGCCAGCAGCAAAGTGTGGAGGTGGCGCGGGGCCTACGAGCAGTACTTC. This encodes CASSKVWRWRGAYEQYF.

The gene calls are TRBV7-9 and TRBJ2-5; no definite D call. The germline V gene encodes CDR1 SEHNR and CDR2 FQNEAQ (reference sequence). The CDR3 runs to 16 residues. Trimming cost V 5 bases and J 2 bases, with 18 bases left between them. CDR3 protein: CASSPPDGRPQETQYF. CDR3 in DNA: TGTGCCAGCAGCCCCCCGGACGGACGGCCACAAGAGACCCAGTACTTC.

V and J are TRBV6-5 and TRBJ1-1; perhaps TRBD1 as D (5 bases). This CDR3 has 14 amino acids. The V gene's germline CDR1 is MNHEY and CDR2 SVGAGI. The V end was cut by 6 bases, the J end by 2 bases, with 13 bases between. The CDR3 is CASRPSGANTEAFF. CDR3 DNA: TGTGCCAGCAGACCTTCCGGGGCCAACACTGAAGCTTTCTTT.

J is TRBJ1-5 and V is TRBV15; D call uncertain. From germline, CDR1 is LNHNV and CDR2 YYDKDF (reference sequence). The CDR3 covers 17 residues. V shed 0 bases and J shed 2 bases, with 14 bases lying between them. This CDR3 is CATSRELGLVGNQPQHF. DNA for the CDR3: TGTGCCACCAGCAGAGAGTTAGGCCTCGTCGGCAATCAGCCCCAGCATTTT.

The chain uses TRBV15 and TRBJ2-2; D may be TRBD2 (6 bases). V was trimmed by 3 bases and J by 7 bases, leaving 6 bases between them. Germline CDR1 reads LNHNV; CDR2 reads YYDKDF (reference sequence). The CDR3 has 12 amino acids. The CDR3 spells CATSREGGELFF. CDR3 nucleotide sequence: TGTGCCACCAGCAGGGAGGGCGGGGAGCTGTTTTTT.

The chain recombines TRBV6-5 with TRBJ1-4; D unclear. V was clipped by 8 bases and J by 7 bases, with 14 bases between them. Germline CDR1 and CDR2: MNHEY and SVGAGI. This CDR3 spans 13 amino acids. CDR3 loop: CASGRRVGEKLFF. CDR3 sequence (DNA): TGTGCCAGCGGGCGGAGAGTAGGTGAAAAACTGTTTTTT.

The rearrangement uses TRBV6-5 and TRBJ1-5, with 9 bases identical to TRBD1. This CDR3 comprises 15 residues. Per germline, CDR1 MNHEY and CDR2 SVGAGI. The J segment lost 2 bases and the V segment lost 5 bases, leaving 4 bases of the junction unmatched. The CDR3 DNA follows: TGTGCCAGCAGTACGACAGGGGGACGCAATCAGCCCCAGCATTTT. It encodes CASSTTGGRNQPQHF.

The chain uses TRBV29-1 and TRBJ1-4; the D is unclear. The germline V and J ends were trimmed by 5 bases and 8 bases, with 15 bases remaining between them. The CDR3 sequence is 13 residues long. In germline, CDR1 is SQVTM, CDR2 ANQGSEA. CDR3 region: CSVQGGFGEKLFF. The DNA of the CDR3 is TGCAGCGTTCAAGGAGGGTTTGGAGAAAAACTGTTTTTT.

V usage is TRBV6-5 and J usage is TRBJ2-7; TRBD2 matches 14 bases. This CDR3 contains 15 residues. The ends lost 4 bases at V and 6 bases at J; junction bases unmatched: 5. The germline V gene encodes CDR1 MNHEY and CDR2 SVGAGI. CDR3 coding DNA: TGTGCCAGCAGTTCCGGGACTAGCGGGAGTCCCGAGCAGTACTTC. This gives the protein CASSSGTSGSPEQYF.

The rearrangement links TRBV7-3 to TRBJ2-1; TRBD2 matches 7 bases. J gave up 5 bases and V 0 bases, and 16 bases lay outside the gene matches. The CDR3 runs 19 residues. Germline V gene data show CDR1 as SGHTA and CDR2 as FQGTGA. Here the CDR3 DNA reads TGTGCCAGCAGCTTAACCCCCCAGCCCTATGAGCGGGACCACAATGAGCAGTTCTTC. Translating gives CASSLTPQPYERDHNEQFF.

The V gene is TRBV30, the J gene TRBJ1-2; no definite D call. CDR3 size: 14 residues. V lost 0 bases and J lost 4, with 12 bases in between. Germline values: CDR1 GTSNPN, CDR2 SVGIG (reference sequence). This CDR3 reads CAWSVSPTLYGYTF. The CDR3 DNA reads TGTGCCTGGAGTGTATCCCCGACACTCTATGGCTACACCTTC.

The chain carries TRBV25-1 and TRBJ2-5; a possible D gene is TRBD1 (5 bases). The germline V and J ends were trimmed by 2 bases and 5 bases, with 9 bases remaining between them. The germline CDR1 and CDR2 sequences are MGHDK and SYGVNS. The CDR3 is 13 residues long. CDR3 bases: TGTGCCAGCAGTGAAGACAGTGGGGAGACCCAGTACTTC. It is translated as CASSEDSGETQYF.